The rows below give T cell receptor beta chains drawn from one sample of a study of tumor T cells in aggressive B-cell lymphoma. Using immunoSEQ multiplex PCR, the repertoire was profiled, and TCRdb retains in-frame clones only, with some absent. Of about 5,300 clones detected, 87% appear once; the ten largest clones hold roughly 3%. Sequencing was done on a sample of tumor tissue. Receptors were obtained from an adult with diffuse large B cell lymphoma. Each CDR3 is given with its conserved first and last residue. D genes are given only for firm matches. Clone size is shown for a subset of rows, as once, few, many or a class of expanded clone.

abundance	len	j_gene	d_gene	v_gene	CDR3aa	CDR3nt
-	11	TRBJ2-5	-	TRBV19	CASPTPRTQYF	TGTGCCAGCCCTACCCCCCGGACCCAGTACTTC
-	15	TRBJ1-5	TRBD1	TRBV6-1	CASRTPGQGYQPQHF	TGTGCCAGCAGGACTCCGGGACAGGGCTATCAGCCCCAGCATTTT
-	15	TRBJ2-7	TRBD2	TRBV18	CASSQSGGPSGEQYF	TGTGCCAGCTCACAATCGGGGGGTCCGTCGGGTGAGCAGTACTTC
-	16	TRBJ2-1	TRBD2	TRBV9	CASSVAGTSVVYEQFF	TGTGCCAGCAGCGTAGCCGGGACTAGCGTCGTTTATGAGCAGTTCTTC
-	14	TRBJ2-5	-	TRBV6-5	CASRERLHQETQYF	TGTGCCAGCAGAGAGCGACTTCACCAAGAGACCCAGTACTTC
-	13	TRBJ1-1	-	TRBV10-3	CAIFDNLFAEAFF	TGTGCCATCTTCGACAACTTGTTCGCTGAAGCTTTCTTT
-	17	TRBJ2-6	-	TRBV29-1	CSVELYGGSSGANVLTF	TGCAGCGTTGAGTTATACGGGGGTAGCTCTGGGGCCAACGTCCTGACTTTC
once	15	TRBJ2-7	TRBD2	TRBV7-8	CASSLVPGGIYEQYF	TGTGCCAGCAGCTTAGTTCCGGGAGGAATCTACGAGCAGTACTTC
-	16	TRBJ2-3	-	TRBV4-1	CASSQALRQNTDTQYF	TGCGCCAGCAGCCAGGCATTAAGACAGAACACAGATACGCAGTATTTT
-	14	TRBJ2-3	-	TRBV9	CASSVVVLTDTQYF	TGTGCCAGCAGCGTAGTAGTACTTACAGATACGCAGTATTTT
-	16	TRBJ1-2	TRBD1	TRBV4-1	CASSLSDRAPNYGYTF	TGCGCCAGCAGCCTCTCCGACAGGGCGCCTAACTATGGCTACACCTTC
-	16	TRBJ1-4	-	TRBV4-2	CASSQDTPQTNEKLFF	TGTGCCAGCAGCCAAGATACGCCACAAACTAATGAAAAACTGTTTTTT
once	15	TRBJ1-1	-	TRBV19	CASSIGDITNTEAFF	TGTGCCAGTAGTATAGGTGACATTACGAACACTGAAGCTTTCTTT
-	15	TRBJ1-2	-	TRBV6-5	CASRATGQSLYGYTF	TGTGCCAGCAGAGCTACCGGACAGAGCTTATATGGCTACACCTTC
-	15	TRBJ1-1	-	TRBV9	CASSVMGIGDTEAFF	TGTGCCAGCAGCGTCATGGGAATCGGGGACACTGAAGCTTTCTTT
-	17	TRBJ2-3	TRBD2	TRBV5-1	CASQRVGGRGSTDTQYF	TGCGCCAGCCAGAGAGTTGGCGGGAGAGGCAGCACAGATACGCAGTATTTT
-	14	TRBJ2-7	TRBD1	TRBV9	CASSPRQGSYEQYF	TGTGCCAGCAGCCCCCGACAGGGATCCTACGAGCAGTACTTC
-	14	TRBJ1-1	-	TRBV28	CASSDDTMNTEAFF	TGTGCCAGCAGTGACGACACAATGAACACTGAAGCTTTCTTT
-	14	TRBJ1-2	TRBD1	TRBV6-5	CASRLRGKDYGYTF	TGTGCCAGCAGGCTCAGGGGGAAGGACTATGGCTACACCTTC
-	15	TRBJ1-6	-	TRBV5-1	CASSVDRDKNSPLHF	TGCGCCAGCAGTGTGGACCGGGACAAAAATTCACCCCTCCACTTT
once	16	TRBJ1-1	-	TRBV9	CASSVGKEILNTEAFF	TGTGCCAGCAGCGTAGGAAAGGAGATACTGAACACTGAAGCTTTCTTT
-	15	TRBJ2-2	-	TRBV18	CASSHMAGFTGELFF	TGTGCCAGCTCACATATGGCGGGCTTCACCGGGGAGCTGTTTTTT
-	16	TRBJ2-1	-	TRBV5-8	CASRAPPGTQYNEQFF	TGTGCCAGCAGAGCACCTCCGGGGACACAGTACAATGAGCAGTTCTTC
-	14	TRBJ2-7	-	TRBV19	CASSRDTSLYEQYF	TGTGCCAGTAGTAGGGACACGAGCCTTTACGAGCAGTACTTC
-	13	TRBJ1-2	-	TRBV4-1	CASSQESYYGYTF	TGCGCCAGCAGCCAAGAATCCTACTATGGCTACACCTTC
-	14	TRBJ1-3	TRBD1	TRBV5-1	CASSLQGAGNTIYF	TGCGCCAGCAGCTTGCAGGGGGCTGGAAACACCATATATTTT
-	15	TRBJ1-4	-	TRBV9	CASSVAGGLNEKLFF	TGTGCCAGCAGCGTAGCCGGGGGGCTGAATGAAAAACTGTTTTTT
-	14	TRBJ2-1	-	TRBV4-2	CASSQDREYNEQFF	TGTGCCAGCAGCCAAGATCGGGAGTACAATGAGCAGTTCTTC
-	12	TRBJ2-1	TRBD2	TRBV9	CASSTTSVEQFF	TGTGCCAGCAGCACCACTAGCGTTGAGCAGTTCTTC
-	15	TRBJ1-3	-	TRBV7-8	CASSLVGGRGNTIYF	TGTGCCAGCAGCTTAGTGGGGGGGCGGGGGAACACCATATATTTT
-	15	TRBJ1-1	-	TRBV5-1	CASSESTSGRTEAFF	TGCGCCAGCAGCGAATCCACTTCAGGGAGGACTGAAGCTTTCTTT
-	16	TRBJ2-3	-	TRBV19	CASSMERSYRTDTQYF	TGTGCCAGTAGTATGGAGCGTTCCTATCGCACAGATACGCAGTATTTT
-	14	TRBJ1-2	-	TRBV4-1	CASSQVSGGYGYTF	TGCGCCAGCAGCCAAGTTTCGGGAGGCTATGGCTACACCTTC
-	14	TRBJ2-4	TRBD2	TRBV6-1	CASRLAGTDDIQYF	TGTGCCAGCCGACTAGCGGGAACGGATGACATTCAGTACTTC
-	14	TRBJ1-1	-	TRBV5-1	CASSLTGMNTEAFF	TGCGCCAGCAGCTTGACAGGCATGAACACTGAAGCTTTCTTT
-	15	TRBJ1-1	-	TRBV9	CASSVVGAMNTEAFF	TGTGCCAGCAGCGTAGTAGGGGCCATGAACACTGAAGCTTTCTTT
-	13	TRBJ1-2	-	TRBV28	CASRGSFDYGYTF	TGTGCCAGCAGAGGGAGTTTCGACTATGGCTACACCTTC
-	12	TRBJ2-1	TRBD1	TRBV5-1	CASSRQGNEQFF	TGCGCCAGCAGCAGACAGGGTAATGAGCAGTTCTTC
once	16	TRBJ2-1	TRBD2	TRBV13	CASSRTGTSGTREQFF	TGTGCCAGCAGTCGCACCGGGACTAGCGGGACTCGTGAGCAGTTCTTC
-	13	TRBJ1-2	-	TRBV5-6	CASSLLDRDGYTF	TGTGCCAGCAGCTTACTGGATCGGGATGGCTACACCTTC
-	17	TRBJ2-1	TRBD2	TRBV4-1	CASSQTPRRESHNEQFF	TGCGCCAGCAGCCAAACCCCTCGGCGGGAGAGCCACAATGAGCAGTTCTTC
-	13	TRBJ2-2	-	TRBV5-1	CASSGDLTGELFF	TGCGCCAGCTCGGGGGACCTCACCGGGGAGCTGTTTTTT
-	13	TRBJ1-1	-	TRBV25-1	CASSYSTWTEAFF	TGTGCCAGCAGTTACAGCACGTGGACTGAAGCTTTCTTT
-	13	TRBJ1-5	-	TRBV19	CASSIGQYQPQHF	TGTGCCAGTAGTATAGGACAGTATCAGCCCCAGCATTTT
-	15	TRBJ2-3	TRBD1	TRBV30	CAWSRTGSPTDTQYF	TGTGCCTGGAGTCGGACAGGGTCGCCCACAGATACGCAGTATTTT
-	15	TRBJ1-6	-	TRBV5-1	CASSLVGADNSPLHF	TGCGCCAGCAGCTTGGTTGGGGCGGATAATTCACCCCTCCACTTT
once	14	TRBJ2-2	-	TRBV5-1	CASSRSVNTGELFF	TGCGCCAGCAGCCGATCAGTGAACACCGGGGAGCTGTTTTTT
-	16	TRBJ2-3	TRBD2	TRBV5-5	CASKLGGLAVTDTQYF	TGTGCCAGCAAGCTTGGTGGACTAGCGGTCACAGATACGCAGTATTTT
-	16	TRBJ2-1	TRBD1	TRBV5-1	CASSLAGDRVSNEQFF	TGCGCCAGCAGCTTGGCGGGCGACAGGGTCTCCAATGAGCAGTTCTTC
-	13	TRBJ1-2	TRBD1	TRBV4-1	CASSQTGFYGYTF	TGCGCCAGCAGCCAGACAGGGTTCTATGGCTACACCTTC
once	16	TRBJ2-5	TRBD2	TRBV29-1	CSPARGGPCLQETQYF	TGCAGCCCCGCACGGGGGGGGCCTTGTTTGCAAGAGACCCAGTACTTC
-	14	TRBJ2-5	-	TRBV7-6	CASSFPGYQETQYF	TGTGCCAGCAGCTTCCCAGGGTACCAAGAGACCCAGTACTTC
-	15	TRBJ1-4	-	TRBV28	CASSFAGAQNEKLFF	TGTGCCAGCAGTTTCGCGGGGGCACAAAATGAAAAACTGTTTTTT
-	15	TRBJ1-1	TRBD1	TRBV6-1	CASSSGQGGDTEAFF	TGTGCCAGCAGCTCCGGACAGGGAGGGGACACTGAAGCTTTCTTT
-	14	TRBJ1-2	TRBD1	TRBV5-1	CASSLGFRGHGYTF	TGCGCCAGCAGCTTGGGATTCAGGGGGCATGGCTACACCTTC
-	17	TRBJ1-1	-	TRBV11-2	CASSLDWWDIMNTEAFF	TGTGCCAGCAGCTTAGATTGGTGGGACATTATGAACACTGAAGCTTTCTTT
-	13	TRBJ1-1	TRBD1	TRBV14	CASSPGGWSEAFF	TGTGCCAGCAGCCCAGGGGGCTGGTCTGAAGCTTTCTTT
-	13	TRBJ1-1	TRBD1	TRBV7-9	CASSPTGGTEAFF	TGTGCCAGCAGCCCGACAGGGGGTACTGAAGCTTTCTTT
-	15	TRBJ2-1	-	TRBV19	CASSIDLFLYNEQFF	TGTGCCAGTAGTATAGATCTGTTCCTCTACAATGAGCAGTTCTTC
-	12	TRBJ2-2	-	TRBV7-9	CASSLIVGELFF	TGTGCCAGCAGCTTAATAGTCGGGGAGCTGTTTTTT